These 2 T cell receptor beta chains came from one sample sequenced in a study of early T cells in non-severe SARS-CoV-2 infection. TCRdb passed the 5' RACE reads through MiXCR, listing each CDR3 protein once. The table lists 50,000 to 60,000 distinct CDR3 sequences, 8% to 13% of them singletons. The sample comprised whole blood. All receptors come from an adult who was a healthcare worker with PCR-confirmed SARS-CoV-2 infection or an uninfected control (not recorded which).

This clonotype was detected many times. The CDR3 spells CASSQAGATEAFF. CDR3 DNA: TGTGCCAGCAGCCAAGCTGGAGCCACTGAAGCTTTCTTT. This chain connects TRBV3-1 to TRBJ1-1, with D uncertain. Germline CDR1 reads LGHDT; CDR2 reads YNNKEL (reference sequence). V gave up 1 base and J gave up 4 bases, with 7 bases separating them. This CDR3 contains 13 residues.

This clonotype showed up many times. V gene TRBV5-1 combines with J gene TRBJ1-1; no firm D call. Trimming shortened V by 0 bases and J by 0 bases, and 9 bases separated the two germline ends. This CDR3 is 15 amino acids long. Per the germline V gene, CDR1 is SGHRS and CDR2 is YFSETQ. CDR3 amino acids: CASSLEGSLNTEAFF. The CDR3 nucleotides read TGCGCCAGCAGCTTGGAAGGCAGCTTGAACACTGAAGCTTTCTTT.